The TCR beta chain under discussion was sequenced for a study of blood T cell repertoires in COVID-19. Study overall: Collection of acute and convalescent COVID-19 samples took place in the United States, Italy and Spain. Sample material is recorded as cDNA or gDNA derived from T cells, B-cell-depleted T cells, or PBMCs.

The CDR3 runs to 16 residues. V dropped 3 bases and J dropped 5; count of bases not matched to a gene: 9. Germline assignment: CDR1 KGHSH and CDR2 LQKENI. In the original analysis: Amplifying reference gene primers gave estimates of nucleated cell counts. Clones were read by immunoSEQ multiplex PCR, and TCRdb kept only the in-frame ones, dropping some. The DNA gave D and trimming, while V, J and clone size come from that table. Of 85,000 to 100,000 clones listed, approximately 86% are singletons. This sequence originates from a woman in her sixties in a cohort sampled during active or convalescent COVID-19. The sample was peripheral blood. This sequence joins TRBV18 and TRBJ1-1; the match to TRBD1 covers 10 bases. The CDR3, as DNA: TGTGCCAGCTCACCGATTATTGGACAGGGGGGGACTGAAGCTTTCTTT. Translating it yields CASSPIIGQGGTEAFF.